This TCR beta chain was documented in a study of blood T cell repertoires in COVID-19. Turning to the study itself: Acute-phase and convalescent COVID-19 samples originated in the United States, Italy and Spain. Sample material is recorded as cDNA or gDNA derived from T cells, B-cell-depleted T cells, or PBMCs.

In the study's own analysis: Counts of nucleated cells, estimated from reference gene primer amplification, were obtained. The table came from immunoSEQ multiplex PCR; TCRdb's copy has only in-frame clones and leaves some out. V and J calls and clone size are copied from that table; D and trimming were computed from the DNA. The table records 380,000 or so clones, less than 90% of them present only once. The sequencing input was peripheral blood. The sequence came from a woman aged 55-70 years with COVID-19, enrolled during active disease.

The CDR3 protein is CASSGGDRKGHGYTF. The CDR3 nucleotides read TGTGCCAGCAGCGGGGGAGACAGGAAAGGTCATGGCTACACCTTC. The rearrangement links TRBV9 to TRBJ1-2; perhaps TRBD1 as D (6 bases). Trimming stripped 3 bases from V and 6 bases from J, with 18 bases between. The V gene's germline CDR1 is SGDLS and CDR2 YYNGEE. The CDR3 runs 15 residues.